This record concerns one T cell receptor beta chain sequence. This record comes from a study of control samples from healthy donors and cancer patients. Only in-frame clones appear in the TCRdb table, and some are missing; sequencing was by immunoSEQ multiplex PCR. The sample consists of roughly 29,000 clones, 70% to 85% of them appearing once. There are 13 residues in the CDR3. Trimming removed 5 bases from V and 4 bases from J, with 12 bases in between. The germline gives CDR1 MNHEY, CDR2 SMNVEV (reference sequence). Sequences were obtained from PBMCs. The V and J genes are TRBV27 and TRBJ2-7; TRBD2 might be the D (5 bases). The source of this sequence is a man in his sixties with head and neck cancer. The CDR3 loop is CASSLRSGYEQYF. CDR3 nucleotide sequence: TGTGCCAGCAGTCTACGCTCGGGATACGAGCAGTACTTC.